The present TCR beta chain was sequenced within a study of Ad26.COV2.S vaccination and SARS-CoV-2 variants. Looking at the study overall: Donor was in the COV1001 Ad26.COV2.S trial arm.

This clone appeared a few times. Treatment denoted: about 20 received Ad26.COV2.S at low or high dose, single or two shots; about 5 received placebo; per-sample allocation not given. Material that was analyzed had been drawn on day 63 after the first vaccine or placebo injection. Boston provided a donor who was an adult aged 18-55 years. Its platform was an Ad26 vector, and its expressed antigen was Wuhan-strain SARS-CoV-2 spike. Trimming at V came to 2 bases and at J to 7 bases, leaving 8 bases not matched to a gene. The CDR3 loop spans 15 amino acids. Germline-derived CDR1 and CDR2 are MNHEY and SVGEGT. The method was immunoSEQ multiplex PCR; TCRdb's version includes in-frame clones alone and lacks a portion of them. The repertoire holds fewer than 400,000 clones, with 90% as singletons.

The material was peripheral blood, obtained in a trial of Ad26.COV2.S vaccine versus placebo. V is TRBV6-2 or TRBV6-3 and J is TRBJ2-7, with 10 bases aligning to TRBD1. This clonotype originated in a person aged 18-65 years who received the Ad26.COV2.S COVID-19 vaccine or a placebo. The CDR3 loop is CASSYPGQGGSEQYV. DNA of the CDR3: TGTGCCAGCAGTTACCCCGGACAGGGGGGGAGTGAGCAGTACGTC.